These 10 T cell receptor beta chains originate from one sample sequenced in a study of blood T cell repertoires in COVID-19. Sequencing was performed with immunoSEQ multiplex PCR; in TCRdb, only in-frame clones are kept and a portion is missing. The sample carries roughly 280,000 clones, 70% to 90% recorded once. Sequencing was carried out using peripheral blood. The source is a man between 60 and 70 years old who had recovered from COVID-19.

The rearrangement uses TRBV28 and TRBJ1-3; D may be TRBD1 (5 bases). The V gene's germline CDR1 is MDHEN and CDR2 SYDVKM. This CDR3 region has 15 residues. The germline V and J ends were trimmed by 7 bases and 0 bases, with 13 bases remaining between them. CDR3 amino acids: CASTPWGGSGNTIYF. DNA for the CDR3: TGTGCCAGCACCCCTTGGGGGGGCTCTGGAAACACCATATATTTT.

CDR3 sequence reads: CASSDGIAGPYEQYF. The DNA for the CDR3 is TGCGCCAGCAGTGACGGAATAGCGGGACCCTACGAGCAGTACTTC. The gene calls are TRBV10-2 and TRBJ2-7, with 8 bases matching TRBD2. The CDR3 sequence is 15 residues long. Losses at the gene ends were 3 bases for V and 2 bases for J; bases not matched to a gene: 6. The germline CDR1 and CDR2 sequences are WSHSY and SAAADI.

This sequence joins TRBV24-1 and TRBJ2-1; no firm D call. The V end lost 4 bases, the J end lost 1 base, and 10 bases lay between the germline ends. The germline gives CDR1 KGHDR, CDR2 SFDVKD. The length of the CDR3 is 15 residues. CDR3 nucleotides: TGTGCCACCAGTGAGACTCGGCTTTCCTACAATGAGCAGTTCTTC. Translation gives CATSETRLSYNEQFF.

This chain connects TRBV7-2 to TRBJ2-3; no reliable D call. Trimming took 5 bases from V and 2 from J, leaving 8 bases between them. The CDR3 is 13 residues long. Germline loops: CDR1 SGHTA, CDR2 FQGNSA. The CDR3 DNA reads as TGTGCCAGCAGCCGCGAGCACACAGATACGCAGTATTTT. Its translation is CASSREHTDTQYF.

CDR3 region: CASSESPGTSIEQYF. The CDR3 nucleotides are TGTGCCAGCAGTGAGAGTCCCGGGACTAGTATCGAGCAGTACTTC. The V call is TRBV6-1, the J call TRBJ2-7; TRBD2 aligns across 8 bases. Per germline, CDR1 MNHNS and CDR2 SASEGT. The CDR3 spans 15 residues. The V and J ends lost 3 bases and 6 bases, in that order; junction bases with no gene match: 10.

This chain links TRBV29-1 with TRBJ2-7; D is perhaps TRBD2 (6 bases). This CDR3 is 12 amino acids long. Trimming removed 7 bases at V and 1 base at J, with 11 bases between. CDR1 and CDR2 (germline): SQVTM, ANQGSEA. The CDR3 region is CSGWTTSYEQYF. CDR3 nucleotide sequence: TGCAGCGGGTGGACTACTTCCTACGAGCAGTACTTC.

This chain links TRBV6-5 with TRBJ1-2; D might be TRBD1 (5 bases). The V gene's germline CDR1 is MNHEY and CDR2 SVGAGI. V lost 2 bases and J lost 7, with 14 bases in between. This CDR3 is built from 14 residues. CDR3 loop: CASSYHGPQGGYTF. CDR3 coding DNA: TGTGCCAGCAGTTACCATGGTCCCCAGGGTGGCTACACCTTC.

This clone came up once. CDR3 sequence reads: CASSAGQVNYGYTF. For the CDR3, the DNA is TGTGCCAGCAGCGCCGGACAGGTTAACTATGGCTACACCTTC. The chain recombines TRBV13 with TRBJ1-2; 7 bases are shared with TRBD1. Germline loops: CDR1 PRHDT, CDR2 FYEKMQ (reference sequence). J gave up 1 base and V 5 bases, and 4 bases lay outside the gene matches. The CDR3 is made up of 14 amino acids.

V is TRBV25-1 and J is TRBJ2-3; D perhaps matches TRBD2 (6 bases). Trimming cost V 4 bases and J 6 bases, with 23 bases left between them. Germline-derived CDR1 and CDR2 are MGHDK and SYGVNS. CDR3 length equals 17 residues. The CDR3 spells CASSALYEGLSSDTQYF. The CDR3 DNA reads TGTGCCAGCAGTGCTCTATATGAGGGACTCTCCTCCGATACGCAGTATTTT.

The J gene is TRBJ2-7, the V gene TRBV7-8; 9 bases line up with TRBD1. The CDR3 consists of 19 residues. In germline, CDR1 is SGHVS, CDR2 FQNEAQ. V trimming: 8 bases; J trimming: 5 bases; junction bases outside the gene matches: 25. CDR3 sequence reads: CASALLRGQGSIGGHEQYF. The CDR3 bases are TGTGCCAGCGCATTACTACGGGGACAGGGCAGCATAGGAGGTCACGAGCAGTACTTC.